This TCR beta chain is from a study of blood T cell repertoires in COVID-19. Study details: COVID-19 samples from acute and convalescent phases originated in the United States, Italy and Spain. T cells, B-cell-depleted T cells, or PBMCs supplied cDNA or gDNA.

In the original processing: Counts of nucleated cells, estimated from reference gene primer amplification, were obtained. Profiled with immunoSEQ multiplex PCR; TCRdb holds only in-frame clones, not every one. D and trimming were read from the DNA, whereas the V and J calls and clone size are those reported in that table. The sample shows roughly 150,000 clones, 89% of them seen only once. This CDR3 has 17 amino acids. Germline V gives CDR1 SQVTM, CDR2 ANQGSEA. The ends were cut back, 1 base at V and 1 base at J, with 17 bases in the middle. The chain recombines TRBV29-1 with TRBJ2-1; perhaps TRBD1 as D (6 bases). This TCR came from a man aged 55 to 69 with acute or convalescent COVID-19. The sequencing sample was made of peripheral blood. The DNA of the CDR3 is TGCAGCGTTGAAGGGGGACCTGGGACAATATCCTACAATGAGCAGTTCTTC. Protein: CSVEGGPGTISYNEQFF.